This T cell receptor (beta chain) was obtained from a study of T-cell reconstitution after alpha-beta-depleted transplantation in children. Unique molecular identifiers were used to barcode this TCRbeta library. TCRdb independently ran MiXCR on the PCR reads; one entry per CDR3 protein. The data show 450,000 to 600,000 distinct CDR3 sequences, with around 18% seen just once and more than 2.5% held by the top ten. Trimming took 6 bases from V and 1 from J, leaving 9 bases between them. The CDR3 length is 13 residues. The chain employs TRBV12-3 or TRBV12-4 and TRBJ1-1; D not resolved. This clonotype originated in a human donor who donated a stem cell graft to a child with acute lymphoblastic leukemia. The sample consisted of PBMCs from the stem cell graft donor, taken from the stem cell graft. DNA for the CDR3: TGTGCCAGCAGACACCAACCGAACACTGAAGCTTTCTTT. This translates into CASRHQPNTEAFF.